Each of the 8 T cell receptor beta chains below was sequenced from the same sample in a study of shared clonotypes between healthy human individuals. Clones were read by immunoSEQ multiplex PCR, and TCRdb kept only the in-frame ones, dropping some. The sample includes fewer than 1.4 million clones, around three quarters of them seen just once. The sequenced sample was memory CD4+ T cells from PBMCs. Subset in this sample: CD45RA-negative fraction. Receptors originate from a man between 18 and 29 years old in good health. Some clones in this sample may be carry-over from other donors' samples.

The chain recombines TRBV28 with TRBJ1-2; D gene uncertain. The CDR3 extends over 12 amino acids. Germline values: CDR1 MDHEN, CDR2 SYDVKM. The CDR3 nucleotides are TGTGTCACCGGCCGGGAAAACTATGGCTACACCTTC. This codes for CVTGRENYGYTF.

CDR3 loop: CASSLRGRGNEKLFF. In DNA form, the CDR3 reads TGTGCCAGCAGCCTACGGGGACGGGGTAATGAAAAACTGTTTTTT. The chain joins TRBV7-2 to TRBJ1-4; TRBD1 might be the D (5 bases). The V gene lost 5 bases and the J gene lost 4 bases, with 14 bases spanning the gap. The germline gives CDR1 SGHTA, CDR2 FQGNSA. This CDR3 region has 15 residues.

The chain's CDR3 is CASSPYKGIANTGELFF. CDR3 DNA: TGCGCCAGCAGCCCGTATAAGGGGATTGCGAACACCGGGGAGCTGTTTTTT. The genes are TRBV5-1 and TRBJ2-2; weak D call: TRBD1 (5 bases). The CDR3 length is 17 residues. The germline gives CDR1 SGHRS, CDR2 YFSETQ. V shed 4 bases and J shed 0 bases, with 16 bases lying between them.

The V call is TRBV7-9, the J call TRBJ2-7, with TRBD2 matching over 11 bases. The germline gives CDR1 SEHNR, CDR2 FQNEAQ (reference sequence). This CDR3 is built from 15 residues. Germline trimming cut 7 bases from V and 4 bases from J; bases unmatched to any gene: 9. CDR3: CASTETSGVWYEQYF. In nucleotides, the CDR3 is TGTGCCAGCACCGAGACTAGCGGGGTCTGGTACGAGCAGTACTTC.

With regard to this clone: Other DNA sequences from this sample encode an identical CDR3 as well. This chain joins TRBV10-3 and TRBJ1-5; TRBD1 might be the D (6 bases). The germline gives CDR1 ENHRY, CDR2 SYGVKD. The CDR3 extends over 14 amino acids. Trimming cost V 10 bases and J 4 bases, with 17 bases left between them. CDR3 nucleotides: TGTGCCACCGAACCGGGACACCGGAATCAGCCCCAGCATTTT. It translates to CATEPGHRNQPQHF.

The gene calls are TRBV2 and TRBJ2-7, with 8 nucleotides matching TRBD1. V shed 8 bases, J shed 6 bases, and the junction held 3 bases outside the gene matches. This CDR3 spans 11 amino acids. Germline V gene sequence: CDR1 SNHLY, CDR2 FYNNEI. CDR3: CASQTGVEQYF. In nucleotides, the CDR3 is TGTGCCAGCCAGACAGGGGTCGAGCAGTACTTC.

V is TRBV7-2 and J is TRBJ2-4; 7 nucleotides agree with TRBD2. Germline CDR1 is SGHTA and CDR2 is FQGNSA. The CDR3 has 14 residues. V gave up 2 bases and J gave up 6 bases; unmatched junction bases: 4. CDR3 region: CASSLTGGGNIQYF. CDR3 bases: TGTGCCAGCAGCTTAACGGGAGGCGGAAACATTCAGTACTTC.

V is TRBV28 and J is TRBJ1-4; maybe TRBD1 (5 bases). V lost 5 bases to trimming and J lost 5 bases, with 15 bases between them. The CDR3 is 15 residues long. From germline, CDR1 is MDHEN and CDR2 SYDVKM. The CDR3 protein is CASSPRTWGNEKLFF. The CDR3 DNA reads TGTGCCAGCAGTCCCCGGACATGGGGGAATGAAAAACTGTTTTTT.